The text below deals with one TCR beta chain. Its recognized antigen is unknown. The record has no base qualities; no much larger clone is one base away. This sample was taken from a study of T cells after yellow fever vaccination (dated by TCRdb to between 2018 and 2021). For the wider study: The SMART-Seq v4 Ultra Low Input RNA kit was used to prepare libraries from fractions with low cell numbers. Bulk TCR alpha and beta repertoires were sequenced longitudinally to track T-cell clones before and after primary and booster YFV17D yellow fever vaccination. Two healthy male donors made up the cohort, one aged 18 to 30 years and the other aged 30 to 40 years. Blood was collected at multiple timepoints before and after primary and secondary immunization, and bulk PBMC replicates and cell subsets were isolated.

TCR cDNA was synthesized by 5'RACE template switching, through which a universal primer site and unique molecular identifiers were introduced. Priming for cDNA synthesis came from both the TCR alpha and TCR beta constant segments. Libraries were amplified in two PCR steps, with sample barcodes and sequencing adapters added in the second step. Libraries were sequenced on Illumina HiSeq 2500 (2x100 bp) or NovaSeq (2x150 bp). Under the source paper's analysis protocol: Demultiplexing of reads and collapsing into UMI consensus sequences were performed with MIGEC, and V(D)J alignment was carried out with MiXCR. Clonotypes responding to the vaccine were identified with edgeR on replicate PBMC samples, with the criteria of FDR below 0.01 and a log2 fold change above 5 up to day 15. Each bulk clonotype was labeled CD4 or CD8 based on which sequenced repertoire, CD4 or CD8, contained the clonotype at higher abundance. TCRdb redid the processing of the public reads, applying fastp at Q25 and MiXCR, and retained in-frame beta chains. Each CDR3 protein appears once, grouped with its most common genes and DNA. For this entry, the V and J calls and clone size follow TCRdb and not the study's own pipeline. A total of some 500,000 distinct CDR3 sequences appear in this sample, roughly 14% of them only once. The top ten constitute over 12% of the sample.

What the study reported, not specific to this receptor: Because abundant contaminating clonotypes from the bulk population could be contained in FACS-sorted repertoires, computational filtering was required. Only a couple of donors were included in the study, so the extent to which the findings can be generalized is limited. A small fraction of clonotypes showed up in both the CD4 and CD8 compartments, probably as a result of convergent recombination. Most clones expanded after primary vaccination (around 97% of CD4 and approximately 86% of CD8) were re-detected after the booster, suggesting that broad memory maintenance occurred. Compared with the primary T-cell response, the secondary T-cell response was faster but weaker, reaching its peak on day 5 rather than on day 15.

This sample's treatment or condition label indicates: live attenuated yellow fever vaccine strain. At every blood-draw timepoint, two biological replicates of bulk PBMCs were collected. PBMCs were isolated from peripheral blood using a standard Ficoll-Paque protocol. TriZol was used to extract RNA from bulk PBMCs, from CD4 and CD8 fractions, and from dextramer-positive and dextramer-negative fractions. Trimming costs V 0 bases and J 3 bases, and their ends lie 6 bases apart. Sequences MNHEY (CDR1) and SVGAGI (CDR2) are obtained from the germline V gene. The CDR3 holds 13 amino acids from the cysteine to the phenylalanine. Kept here is only the CDR3 DNA, which spans 39 bases and is read in frame from base 1.

The origin of this receptor is a man aged 30 to 45 who received the YFV17D yellow fever vaccine. Source: PBMCs, taken on the day of the yellow fever booster vaccination. Recombination connected TRBV6-5 to TRBJ2-7; a confident D gene designation cannot be given. The CDR3 reads as follows: CASSYSADYEQYF. The DNA sequence reads TGTGCCAGCAGTTACTCTGCTGACTACGAGCAGTACTTC.